This T cell receptor beta chain was found in a study of T cells after yellow fever vaccination. TCRdb analysed the 5' RACE reads with MiXCR anew, one entry per CDR3 protein. The sample yields 150,000 to 200,000 distinct CDR3 sequences, more than 9.5% seen once. The CDR3 sequence is 17 residues long. Trimming pared 3 bases from V and 0 bases from J, leaving 17 bases between. V is TRBV23-1 and J is TRBJ2-5; D ambiguous. TRBV23-1 is reported as an ORF; its role is uncertain. The sequence was obtained from a young man who received the YFV17D yellow fever vaccine. The input for sequencing was CD8+ T cells sorted from PBMCs, taken 15 days after the yellow fever booster vaccination. CDR3 region: CASSHSPWHSYQETQYF. CDR3 DNA: TGCGCCAGCAGTCATTCGCCGTGGCACTCGTACCAAGAGACCCAGTACTTC.